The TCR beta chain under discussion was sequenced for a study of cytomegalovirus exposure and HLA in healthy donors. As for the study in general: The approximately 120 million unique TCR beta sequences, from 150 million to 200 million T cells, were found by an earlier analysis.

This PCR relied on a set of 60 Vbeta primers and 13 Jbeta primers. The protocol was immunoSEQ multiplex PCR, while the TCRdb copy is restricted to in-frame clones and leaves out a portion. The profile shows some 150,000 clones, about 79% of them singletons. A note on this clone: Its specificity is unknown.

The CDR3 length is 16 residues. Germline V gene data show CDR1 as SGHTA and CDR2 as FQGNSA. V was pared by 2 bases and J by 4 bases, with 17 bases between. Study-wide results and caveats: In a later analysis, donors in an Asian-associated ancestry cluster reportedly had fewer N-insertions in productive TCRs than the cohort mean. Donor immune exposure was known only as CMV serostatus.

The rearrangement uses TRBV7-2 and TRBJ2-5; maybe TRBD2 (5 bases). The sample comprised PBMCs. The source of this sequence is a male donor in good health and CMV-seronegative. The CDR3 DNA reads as TGTGCCAGCAGCTTACCGGGAAGGGCGCTCGGAGAGACCCAGTACTTC. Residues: CASSLPGRALGETQYF.